A single sample is the source of the 12 T cell receptor beta chains below, sequenced in a study of cytomegalovirus exposure and HLA in healthy donors. In the PCR, 60 Vbeta and 13 Jbeta primers were used. TCRdb's table, derived via immunoSEQ multiplex PCR, lists solely in-frame clones and lacks some. Of roughly 150,000 clones listed, over 70% are singletons. The sequencing input was PBMCs. Receptors were obtained from a woman aged 40-49 years in good health and CMV-seronegative.

The genes are TRBV19 and TRBJ2-7; 8 bases map to TRBD1. Germline V lookup: CDR1 LNHDA, CDR2 SQIVND (reference sequence). V lost 4 bases to trimming and J lost 5 bases; unmatched junction nucleotides: 7. There are 14 residues in the CDR3. The CDR3 DNA reads TGTGCCAGTAGTAGTGACAGGGGAAGAGACGAGCAGTACTTC. This gives the protein CASSSDRGRDEQYF.

This clone was counted only a few times. The chain has TRBV19 and TRBJ2-2; TRBD2 is a possible D gene (5 bases). Germline loops: CDR1 LNHDA, CDR2 SQIVND (reference sequence). The germline V and J ends were trimmed by 5 bases and 1 base, with 17 bases remaining between them. The CDR3 has 17 amino acids. The DNA of the CDR3 is TGTGCCAGTAGTTCCAAGGGTCCTAGCTTGAACACCGGGGAGCTGTTTTTT. Its translation is CASSSKGPSLNTGELFF.

V gene TRBV11-2 combines with J gene TRBJ2-1; D ambiguous. The CDR3 has 14 residues. The ends were cut back, 5 bases at V and 3 bases at J, with 11 bases in the middle. Germline V gene lookup returns CDR1 SGHAT and CDR2 FQNNGV. CDR3 sequence reads: CASSVGPRYNEQFF. CDR3 bases: TGTGCCAGCAGCGTTGGGCCCCGCTACAATGAGCAGTTCTTC. The full variable domain, its missing parts supplied by reference TRBV11-2 and TRBJ2-1, is EAGVAQSPRYKIIEKRQSVAFWCNPISGHATLYWYQQILGQGPKLLIQFQNNGVVDDSQLPKDRFSAERLKGVDSTLKIQPAKLEDSAVYLCASSVGPRYNEQFFGPGTRLTVL.

This chain links TRBV7-2 with TRBJ1-2, with a tentative D call TRBD1 (5 bases). Trimming cost V 0 bases and J 8 bases, with 10 bases left between them. This CDR3 region has 13 residues. Per germline, CDR1 SGHTA and CDR2 FQGNSA. CDR3 bases: TGTGCCAGCAGCTTAGCTCAGGGTCGAGGCTACACCTTC. Residues: CASSLAQGRGYTF. Filled out from reference TRBV7-2 and TRBJ1-2, the complete variable domain reads GAGVSQSPSNKVTEKGKDVELRCDPISGHTALYWYRQSLGQGLEFLIYFQGNSAPDKSGLPSDRFSAERTGGSVSTLTIQRTQQEDSAVYLCASSLAQGRGYTFGSGTRLTVV.

Regarding this clone: The junction departs from germline at one end; a sequencing error may be responsible. CDR3 sequence: CSVSVTGLSGANGLTF. As DNA, the CDR3 is TGCAGCGTTTCTGTGACAGGGCTTTCTGGGGCCAACGGCCTGACTTTC. The rearrangement links TRBV29-1 to TRBJ2-6; TRBD1 agrees at 7 bases. The CDR3 sequence is 16 residues long. Germline-derived CDR1 and CDR2 are SQVTM and ANQGSEA.

CDR3 protein: CAISGTGSSYNSPLHF. As DNA, the CDR3 is TGTGCCATCAGTGGCACAGGGAGCTCCTATAATTCACCCCTCCACTTT. The V and J genes are TRBV10-3 and TRBJ1-6, with D possibly matching TRBD1 (6 bases). CDR3 size: 16 residues. Trimming took 4 bases from V and 0 from J, leaving 10 bases between them. Germline V gives CDR1 ENHRY, CDR2 SYGVKD.

CDR3 residues: CASNQGTYEQYF. CDR3 in DNA: TGTGCCAGCAATCAGGGAACCTACGAGCAGTACTTC. This chain joins TRBV2 and TRBJ2-7; a weak D match, TRBD1 (5 bases). This CDR3 region has 12 residues. Germline CDR1 is SNHLY and CDR2 is FYNNEI. V shed 7 bases and J shed 2 bases, with 9 bases lying between them.

The V and J genes are TRBV5-1 and TRBJ1-2, with unresolved D. The CDR3 consists of 14 residues. V lost 2 bases and J 4 bases, leaving 12 bases between the germline ends. CDR1 SGHRS and CDR2 YFSETQ come from the germline V gene. The CDR3 sequence is CASSFEGEIYGYTF. The DNA for the CDR3 is TGCGCCAGCAGCTTCGAGGGCGAAATCTATGGCTACACCTTC. The variable domain in full, with the rest retrieved from reference TRBV5-1 and TRBJ1-2, is KAGVTQTPRYLIKTRGQQVTLSCSPISGHRSVSWYQQTPGQGLQFLFEYFSETQRNKGNFPGRFSGRQFSNSRSEMNVSTLELGDSALYLCASSFEGEIYGYTFGSGTRLTVV.

The chain joins TRBV4-1 to TRBJ1-2, with D hard to call. The CDR3 totals 14 residues. V was trimmed by 2 bases and J by 0 bases, leaving 7 bases between them. In germline, CDR1 is MGHRA, CDR2 YSYEKL. In DNA, the CDR3 is TGCGCCAGCAGCCAAACAGAGTCTAACTATGGCTACACCTTC. It yields the protein CASSQTESNYGYTF.

This clone was detected only once. The gene calls are TRBV7-9 and TRBJ2-5, with a possible D match to TRBD1 (5 bases). Trimming removed 5 bases at V and 5 bases at J, with 12 bases between. The CDR3 extends over 13 amino acids. The germline V gene encodes CDR1 SEHNR and CDR2 FQNEAQ (reference sequence). The CDR3 is CASSLQGWETQYF. For the CDR3, the DNA is TGTGCCAGCAGCCTCCAGGGATGGGAGACCCAGTACTTC. Looking up the rest from reference TRBV7-9 and TRBJ2-5 gives the full variable domain: DTGVSQNPRHKITKRGQNVTFRCDPISEHNRLYWYRQTLGQGPEFLTYFQNEAQLEKSRLLSDRFSAERPKGSFSTLEIQRTEQGDSAMYLCASSLQGWETQYFGPGTRLLVL.

This clone was picked up a small number of times. The CDR3 loop is CASTTAGTRGETQYF. As DNA, the CDR3 is TGCGCCAGCACAACGGCCGGGACTAGGGGGGAGACCCAGTACTTC. The chain couples TRBV10-2 to TRBJ2-5, with TRBD2 matching over 8 bases. V lost 7 bases and J lost 5; bases outside the gene matches: 12. Germline lookup yields CDR1 WSHSY and CDR2 SAAADI. CDR3 length: 15 amino acids.

The J gene is TRBJ2-5, the V gene TRBV28, with D tentatively TRBD1 (6 bases). Judging by the DNA end, TRBJ2-7 fits better; the J call may be wrong. This CDR3 is 15 amino acids long. Germline V gene sequence: CDR1 MDHEN, CDR2 SYDVKM. The CDR3 nucleotides are TGTGCCAGCAGCCTAAACCCGGACAGCACCTACGAGCAGTACTTC. Translation gives CASSLNPDSTYEQYF.